This TCR beta chain was captured by sequencing in a study of blood T cells in healthy people across ages. Findings and limits, study-wide: Older age went with lower TCR beta diversity per million T cells, in a roughly linear way.

Sample-barcoded 5' priming and a J-beta primer mix drove a second PCR of 7 to 11 cycles. TCRdb passed the 5' RACE reads through MiXCR, listing each CDR3 protein once. The table records roughly 800,000 distinct CDR3 sequences, roughly 25% of them present only once. Healthy Caucasian individuals from Russia aged roughly 6 to 90 were enrolled as donors. Drawn from each donor were ten milliliters of peripheral blood. The germline gives CDR1 LGHDT, CDR2 YNNKEL (reference sequence). This CDR3 spans 14 amino acids. Regarding this clonotype: The antigen is not known. Mismatch with germline at one junction end may stem from a read error.

This same sample was also taken into another study, of T cells of mothers and their children. Per that study: Inherited differences only slightly affect thymic shaping of TCR recombination output.

The chain uses TRBV3-1 and TRBJ1-5; D is possibly TRBD1 (6 bases). This clonotype was obtained from a boy between 10 and 17 years old in good health. The material sequenced was blood. This CDR3 is CAGSQGYSNQPQHF. The DNA for the CDR3 is TGTGCCGGCAGCCAGGGGTATAGCAATCAGCCCCAGCATTTT. The full variable domain, in which reference TRBV3-1 and TRBJ1-5 provide the parts outside the CDR3, is DTAVSQTPKYLVTQMGNDKSIKCEQNLGHDTMYWYKQDSKKFLKIMFSYNNKELIINETVPNRFSPKSPDKAHLNLHINSLELGDSAVYFCAGSQGYSNQPQHFGDGTRLSIL.